Below are 13 T cell receptor beta chains sequenced from a single sample in a study of regulatory T cells in long-lasting Graves disease. Researchers made TCR beta libraries by using iRepertoire HTBI primers and running Arm-PCR on CDR3 regions. TCRdb called the multiplex PCR reads again in MiXCR, with one record for every CDR3 protein. The table records 400,000 to 600,000 distinct CDR3 sequences, 20% to 25% of them present only once. Sample time point: persistent/refractory GD, antithyroid drugs over 5 years with positive TRAb. RNA extracted from PBMCs served as the sequencing template. The specimen was peripheral blood mononuclear cells (PBMCs), collected when the disease was refractory, from a patient treated with antithyroid drugs. The origin of the receptors is a female donor with Graves disease.

This clonotype was recorded many times. The gene calls are TRBV6-5 and TRBJ2-5; D remains ambiguous. The CDR3 covers 16 residues. CDR1 and CDR2 (germline): MNHEY, SVGAGI. V lost 2 bases to trimming and J lost 1 base, with 14 bases between them. CDR3 amino acids: CASSYSRAPPQETQYF. The CDR3, as DNA: TGTGCCAGCAGTTACAGTAGGGCTCCCCCCCAAGAGACCCAGTACTTC.

A few counts support this clonotype. CDR3: CASSTLPGTGGVSPLHF. The CDR3 DNA follows: TGTGCCAGTAGTACCCTTCCCGGGACAGGGGGCGTCTCACCCCTCCACTTT. The rearrangement uses TRBV19 and TRBJ1-6, with 12 bases aligning to TRBD1. Germline CDR1 reads LNHDA; CDR2 reads SQIVND (reference sequence). The length of the CDR3 is 17 residues. V was clipped by 4 bases and J by 10 bases; unmatched bases: 11. Filled out from reference TRBV19 and TRBJ1-6, the complete variable domain reads DGGITQSPKYLFRKEGQNVTLSCEQNLNHDAMYWYRQDPGQGLRLIYYSQIVNDFQKGDIAEGYSVSREKKESFPLTVTSAQKNPTAFYLCASSTLPGTGGVSPLHFGNGTRLTVT.

This clonotype has at least ten counts. The chain joins TRBV12-3 or TRBV12-4 to TRBJ1-2; the D gene is possibly TRBD1 (5 bases). CDR3 length equals 15 residues. Trimming stripped 2 bases from V and 4 bases from J, with 14 bases between. For the CDR3, the DNA is TGTGCCAGCAGTTTAATCGGGCGGGGACCCTATGGCTACACCTTC. It translates to CASSLIGRGPYGYTF.

V usage is TRBV6-1 and J usage is TRBJ1-1; TRBD1 matches at 9 bases. The length of the CDR3 is 14 residues. The germline CDR1 and CDR2 sequences are MNHNS and SASEGT. Losses at the gene ends were 5 bases for V and 8 bases for J; bases not matched to a gene: 9. The CDR3 coding sequence is TGTGCCAGCAGTCGACAGGGGGTAGTCGGAGAAGCTTTCTTT. Its protein product is CASSRQGVVGEAFF.

This clonotype was found a few times. The chain combines TRBV29-1 with TRBJ2-4; D is perhaps TRBD1 (5 bases). The V end was cut by 4 bases, the J end by 3 bases, with 13 bases between. CDR3 length: 14 amino acids. Per germline, CDR1 SQVTM and CDR2 ANQGSEA. CDR3 in amino acids: CSVVGRANKNIQYF. CDR3 nucleotide sequence: TGCAGCGTTGTGGGCAGGGCTAACAAAAACATTCAGTACTTC.

The chain combines TRBV5-1 with TRBJ2-3; D remains unclear. The V end lost 0 bases, the J end lost 0 bases, and 14 bases lay between the germline ends. This CDR3 contains 17 residues. The germline gives CDR1 SGHRS, CDR2 YFSETQ. The CDR3 DNA sequence: TGCGCCAGCAGCTTGGCCTTGGTGGGCATAAGCACAGATACGCAGTATTTT. It is translated as CASSLALVGISTDTQYF. Combining the CDR3 with reference TRBV5-1 and TRBJ2-3 gives the whole variable domain KAGVTQTPRYLIKTRGQQVTLSCSPISGHRSVSWYQQTPGQGLQFLFEYFSETQRNKGNFPGRFSGRQFSNSRSEMNVSTLELGDSALYLCASSLALVGISTDTQYFGPGTRLTVL.

The chain employs TRBV6-2 or TRBV6-3 and TRBJ1-5; D unresolved. V shed 6 bases and J shed 1 base, with 10 bases lying between them. Germline V lookup: CDR1 MNHEY, CDR2 SVGEGT. The length of the CDR3 is 14 residues. The CDR3 sequence: CASRELASNQPQHF. The CDR3, as DNA: TGTGCCAGCAGGGAGCTGGCGAGCAATCAGCCCCAGCATTTT.

This clonotype has at least ten counts. This chain connects TRBV28 to TRBJ1-4, with unresolved D. This CDR3 contains 16 residues. V was pared by 5 bases and J by 0 bases, with 13 bases between. The germline V gene has CDR1 MDHEN and CDR2 SYDVKM. The CDR3 here is CASSPRRATTNEKLFF. CDR3 nucleotides: TGTGCCAGCAGTCCTCGCCGGGCGACAACTAATGAAAAACTGTTTTTT.

The chain recombines TRBV4-1 with TRBJ2-5, with 8 positions matching TRBD2. This CDR3 is built from 15 residues. Germline CDR1 is MGHRA and CDR2 is YSYEKL. V shed 2 bases and J 4 bases; nucleotides not matched to a gene: 6. The CDR3 DNA reads TGCGCCAGCAGCCAACCCGGGGGGGCCGGAGAGACCCAGTACTTC. It yields the protein CASSQPGGAGETQYF.

The chain is built from TRBV19 and TRBJ2-2, with unresolved D. Germline V gene sequence: CDR1 LNHDA, CDR2 SQIVND (reference sequence). The V gene lost 4 bases and the J gene lost 5 bases, with 5 bases spanning the gap. The length of the CDR3 is 12 residues. The CDR3 nucleotides read TGTGCCAGTAGTAAAACTACCGGGGAGCTGTTTTTT. Translating it yields CASSKTTGELFF.

The chain carries TRBV12-3 or TRBV12-4 and TRBJ2-7, with D unclear. V lost 5 bases to trimming and J lost 6 bases, with 26 bases between them. The CDR3 is made up of 17 amino acids. CDR3 bases: TGTGCCAGCAGTGGAACCGGGTCCGTCTGGGGTACGGTCGAGCAGTACTTC. Protein product: CASSGTGSVWGTVEQYF.

This clonotype was observed a handful of times. J is TRBJ1-1 and V is TRBV5-1; 7 bases map to TRBD1. The V gene's germline CDR1 is SGHRS and CDR2 YFSETQ. Germline trimming cut 2 bases from V and 0 bases from J; bases unmatched to any gene: 4. This CDR3 region has 15 residues. The CDR3 sequence is CASSLTGEMNTEAFF. CDR3 DNA sequence: TGCGCCAGCAGCTTAACAGGGGAAATGAACACTGAAGCTTTCTTT.

This clonotype was detected ten times or more. The CDR3 is CASSLGVRGETRTNEKLFF. CDR3 sequence (DNA): TGTGCCAGCAGCTTGGGGGTGAGGGGGGAGACAAGAACTAATGAAAAACTGTTTTTT. The chain joins TRBV5-5 to TRBJ1-4; TRBD1 is a possible D gene (6 bases). Trimming stripped 0 bases from V and 1 base from J, with 19 bases between. The CDR3 loop spans 19 amino acids. Germline CDR1 SGHKS, CDR2 YYEKEE (reference sequence).